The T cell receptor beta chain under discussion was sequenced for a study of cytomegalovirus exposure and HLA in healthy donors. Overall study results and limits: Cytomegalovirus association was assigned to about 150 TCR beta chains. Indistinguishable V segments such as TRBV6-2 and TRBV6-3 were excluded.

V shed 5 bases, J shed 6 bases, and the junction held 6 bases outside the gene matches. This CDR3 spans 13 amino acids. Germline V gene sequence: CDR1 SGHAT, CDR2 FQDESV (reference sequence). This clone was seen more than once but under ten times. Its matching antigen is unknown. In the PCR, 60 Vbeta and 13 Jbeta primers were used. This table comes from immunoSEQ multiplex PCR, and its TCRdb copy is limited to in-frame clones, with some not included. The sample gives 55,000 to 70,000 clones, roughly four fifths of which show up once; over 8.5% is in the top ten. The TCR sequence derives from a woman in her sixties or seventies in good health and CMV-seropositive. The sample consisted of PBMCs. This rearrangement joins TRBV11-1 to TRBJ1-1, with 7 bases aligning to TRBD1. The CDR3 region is CASSAYRGSEAFF. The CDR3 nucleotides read TGTGCCAGCAGCGCCTACAGGGGCTCTGAAGCTTTCTTT.